This is a list of T cell receptor beta chains from one sample in a study of CD8 T cells in Susac syndrome. TCRdb passed the immunoSEQ multiplex PCR reads through MiXCR, listing each CDR3 protein once. The sample has about 200,000 distinct CDR3 sequences, roughly 95% seen once; the top ten hold about 0.09%. Sequencing was carried out using CD4+ T cells from PBMCs. These receptors originate from a human donor with multiple sclerosis. The CDR3 runs from the conserved cysteine through the conserved F or W. The D gene is left open where the match is weak. The size entry is marked missing in some rows and otherwise reads once, few, many or a size class.

abundance | j_gene | d_gene | v_gene | CDR3aa | CDR3nt
NA | TRBJ1-2 | NA | TRBV6-5 | CASSYLGAGGYTF | TGTGCCAGCAGTTACTTGGGGGCGGGTGGCTACACCTTC
NA | TRBJ1-5 | NA | TRBV15 | CATSRDGFRTGGSSNQPQHF | TGTGCCACCAGCAGAGATGGTTTCAGGACCGGGGGGAGTAGCAATCAGCCCCAGCATTTT
NA | TRBJ1-1 | NA | TRBV20-1 | CRGTGGVDEAFF | TGCAGAGGGACGGGGGGCGTCGATGAAGCTTTCTTT
NA | TRBJ2-7 | TRBD1 | TRBV7-9 | CASSDRDRGYEQYF | TGTGCCAGCAGCGACCGGGACAGGGGCTACGAGCAGTACTTC
NA | TRBJ2-7 | NA | TRBV29-1 | CSAGGQSYYEQYF | TGCAGCGCCGGGGGGCAGTCTTACTACGAGCAGTACTTC
NA | TRBJ1-6 | NA | TRBV7-9 | CASSFSDSPLHF | TGTGCCAGCAGCTTCTCCGACTCACCCCTCCACTTT
NA | TRBJ2-1 | NA | TRBV24-1 | CATSDPSSYNEQFF | TGTGCCACCAGTGATCCGAGCTCCTACAATGAGCAGTTCTTC
NA | TRBJ1-1 | TRBD1 | TRBV29-1 | CSVASTLTGTALGTEAFF | TGCAGCGTTGCCTCGACCCTGACAGGGACTGCGTTGGGTACTGAAGCTTTCTTT
NA | TRBJ2-1 | NA | TRBV7-3 | CASSSTGAAMTSEQFF | TGTGCCAGCAGCTCCACCGGGGCGGCCATGACGAGTGAGCAGTTCTTC
NA | TRBJ1-2 | TRBD1 | TRBV3-1 | CASSQGPGQGTSNYGYTF | TGTGCCAGCAGCCAAGGACCGGGACAGGGGACCTCTAACTATGGCTACACCTTC
NA | TRBJ2-7 | NA | TRBV30 | CAWSDRPSYEQYF | TGTGCCTGGAGTGACCGGCCCTCCTACGAGCAGTACTTC
NA | TRBJ2-7 | TRBD1 | TRBV5-1 | CASSLGGTATYEQYF | TGCGCCAGCAGCTTGGGAGGGACAGCAACCTACGAGCAGTACTTC
NA | TRBJ1-3 | NA | TRBV12-3/TRBV12-4 | CASSLDGSPGNTIYF | TGTGCCAGCAGTTTGGACGGGTCGCCTGGAAACACCATATATTTT
NA | TRBJ2-7 | TRBD1 | TRBV12-3/TRBV12-4 | CATRQGEVREQYF | TGTGCCACCCGACAGGGGGAGGTTAGGGAGCAGTACTTC
NA | TRBJ2-3 | NA | TRBV12-3/TRBV12-4 | CASSHVTGTRTDTQYF | TGTGCCAGCAGTCACGTAACAGGGACCCGCACAGATACGCAGTATTTT
NA | TRBJ2-1 | TRBD2 | TRBV7-2 | CASSYLAGIYNEQFF | TGTGCCAGCAGCTACCTAGCGGGAATCTACAATGAGCAGTTCTTC
NA | TRBJ1-5 | NA | TRBV4-1 | CASSQERGSRNQPQHF | TGCGCCAGCAGCCAAGAGAGGGGCTCAAGAAATCAGCCCCAGCATTTT
NA | TRBJ2-1 | NA | TRBV5-4 | CASSSGTTYTGNEQFF | TGTGCCAGCAGCTCCGGGACAACGTATACAGGCAATGAGCAGTTCTTC
NA | TRBJ2-6 | TRBD2 | TRBV12-3/TRBV12-4 | CASRSAGGLGANVLTF | TGTGCCAGCAGGTCCGCGGGAGGGCTGGGGGCCAACGTCCTGACTTTC
NA | TRBJ2-7 | TRBD2 | TRBV20-1 | CSASWASGGYEQYF | TGCAGTGCTAGTTGGGCTAGCGGGGGGTACGAGCAGTACTTC
NA | TRBJ1-2 | TRBD1 | TRBV28 | CASRGTGRTNYGYTF | TGTGCCAGCAGGGGGACAGGGAGGACTAACTATGGCTACACCTTC
NA | TRBJ2-7 | NA | TRBV25-1 | CASSEFSRRHEQYF | TGTGCCAGCAGTGAATTCTCGAGGAGGCACGAGCAGTACTTC
once | TRBJ2-3 | TRBD1 | TRBV30 | CAWSLRRDRVTDTQYF | TGTGCCTGGAGTCTTCGACGGGACAGGGTTACGGATACGCAGTATTTT
NA | TRBJ1-2 | NA | TRBV29-1 | CSVTGQDGYTF | TGCAGCGTTACAGGTCAAGATGGCTACACCTTC
NA | TRBJ2-7 | NA | TRBV10-2 | CASKVSGSSYEQYF | TGCGCCAGCAAGGTTAGCGGTAGCTCCTACGAGCAGTACTTC
NA | TRBJ1-1 | NA | TRBV12-3/TRBV12-4 | CASSLHVWGEAFF | TGTGCCAGCAGTTTACATGTTTGGGGAGAAGCTTTCTTT
NA | TRBJ1-2 | NA | TRBV20-1 | CSAPSRGSNYGYTF | TGCAGTGCCCCCTCTAGAGGTTCTAACTATGGCTACACCTTC
NA | TRBJ2-5 | TRBD2 | TRBV29-1 | CSVDSGGPETQYF | TGCAGCGTCGATAGCGGGGGGCCCGAGACCCAGTACTTC
NA | TRBJ1-6 | TRBD1 | TRBV5-6 | CASSFDLGTANSPLHF | TGTGCCAGCAGCTTTGACCTGGGGACAGCCAATTCACCCCTCCACTTT
NA | TRBJ2-7 | TRBD1 | TRBV3-1 | CASSQDGTGGVYEQYF | TGTGCCAGCAGCCAAGATGGGACAGGGGGCGTCTACGAGCAGTACTTC
NA | TRBJ1-6 | NA | TRBV20-1 | CSANREAYDSPLHF | TGCAGTGCAAACAGGGAAGCGTATGATTCACCCCTCCACTTT
NA | TRBJ2-1 | NA | TRBV20-1 | CSARPRDANNEQFF | TGCAGTGCTAGACCCCGGGACGCTAACAATGAGCAGTTCTTC
NA | TRBJ2-5 | NA | TRBV20-1 | CSAMWQGKTQYF | TGCAGTGCTATGTGGCAGGGAAAGACCCAGTACTTC
NA | TRBJ2-5 | NA | TRBV4-2 | CASSLNRFQETQYF | TGTGCCAGCAGCCTTAACAGGTTTCAGGAGACCCAGTACTTC
NA | TRBJ2-2 | NA | TRBV29-1 | CSVESRSSGELFF | TGCAGCGTTGAAAGTAGGTCTTCCGGGGAGCTGTTTTTT
NA | TRBJ2-3 | NA | TRBV20-1 | CSANGPSGDTQYF | TGCAGTGCTAACGGGCCCTCGGGAGATACGCAGTATTTT
NA | TRBJ2-3 | TRBD1 | TRBV7-2 | CASSFTGGPDTQYF | TGTGCCAGCAGCTTCACAGGGGGCCCCGATACGCAGTATTTT
NA | TRBJ2-5 | NA | TRBV11-2 | CASSRRERQETQYF | TGTGCCAGCAGCCGGAGGGAGCGCCAAGAGACCCAGTACTTC
NA | TRBJ2-1 | NA | TRBV11-3 | CASSKGRDSYNEQFF | TGTGCCAGCAGCAAAGGCCGGGACTCTTACAATGAGCAGTTCTTC
NA | TRBJ2-7 | NA | TRBV7-2 | CASSPQRTDYEQYF | TGTGCCAGCAGCCCCCAGCGCACAGACTACGAGCAGTACTTC
NA | TRBJ1-1 | NA | TRBV28 | CATAAPGAANTEAFF | TGTGCCACGGCGGCCCCCGGGGCGGCGAACACTGAAGCTTTCTTT
NA | TRBJ1-5 | NA | TRBV30 | CAWSVPPLNNQPQHF | TGTGCCTGGAGTGTACCCCCACTTAACAATCAGCCCCAGCATTTT
NA | TRBJ2-2 | NA | TRBV3-1 | CASSLRAAGELFF | TGTGCCAGCAGCCTCAGGGCCGCCGGGGAGCTGTTTTTT
once | TRBJ1-1 | NA | TRBV20-1 | CSARRGESQHTEAFF | TGCAGTGCTAGGCGGGGGGAAAGCCAACACACTGAAGCTTTCTTT
NA | TRBJ2-1 | NA | TRBV9 | CASRQVSSYNEQFF | TGTGCCAGTAGACAGGTTAGCTCCTACAATGAGCAGTTCTTC
NA | TRBJ2-3 | NA | TRBV28 | CASSVIDTQYF | TGTGCCAGCAGTGTCATAGATACGCAGTATTTT
NA | TRBJ2-1 | NA | TRBV3-1 | CASSQRTGYNEQFF | TGTGCCAGCAGCCAACGTACGGGGTACAATGAGCAGTTCTTC
NA | TRBJ1-2 | NA | TRBV6-5 | CASSYSGGSHNGYTF | TGTGCCAGCAGTTACTCCGGGGGGTCCCATAATGGCTACACCTTC
NA | TRBJ2-5 | NA | TRBV29-1 | CSVDRGYVEETQYF | TGCAGCGTTGATAGGGGGTACGTCGAAGAGACCCAGTACTTC
NA | TRBJ1-1 | NA | TRBV20-1 | CSPRGNTEAFF | TGCAGTCCGAGGGGGAACACTGAAGCTTTCTTT
NA | TRBJ1-5 | TRBD1 | TRBV30 | CAWSVPPGTGDNQPQHF | TGTGCCTGGAGTGTACCTCCTGGGACAGGGGATAATCAGCCCCAGCATTTT
NA | TRBJ2-7 | NA | TRBV29-1 | CSVAGPRVGYEQYF | TGCAGCGTAGCAGGACCTAGGGTCGGGTACGAGCAGTACTTC
few | TRBJ2-3 | NA | TRBV2 | CASSEADTQYF | TGTGCCAGCAGTGAAGCAGATACGCAGTATTTT
NA | TRBJ2-1 | NA | TRBV23-1 | CASSQGEGIPQAEQFF | TGCGCCAGCAGTCAAGGTGAGGGGATTCCACAGGCCGAGCAGTTCTTC
NA | TRBJ2-7 | TRBD1 | TRBV12-3/TRBV12-4 | CASSNGQGLYEQYF | TGTGCCAGCAGCAACGGACAGGGGCTCTACGAGCAGTACTTC
NA | TRBJ2-1 | TRBD1 | TRBV5-6 | CASSSVIDRAGDNEQFF | TGTGCCAGCAGCTCGGTAATTGACAGGGCTGGGGACAATGAGCAGTTCTTC
NA | TRBJ2-7 | NA | TRBV11-2 | CASSLDGVKQYF | TGTGCCAGCAGCTTAGACGGAGTCAAGCAGTACTTC
NA | TRBJ1-5 | NA | TRBV12-3/TRBV12-4 | CASSLNVQLNQPQHF | TGTGCCAGCAGTTTAAATGTCCAGCTTAATCAGCCCCAGCATTTT
few | TRBJ1-2 | NA | TRBV29-1 | CSVGQDYGYTF | TGCAGCGTTGGCCAGGACTATGGCTACACCTTC